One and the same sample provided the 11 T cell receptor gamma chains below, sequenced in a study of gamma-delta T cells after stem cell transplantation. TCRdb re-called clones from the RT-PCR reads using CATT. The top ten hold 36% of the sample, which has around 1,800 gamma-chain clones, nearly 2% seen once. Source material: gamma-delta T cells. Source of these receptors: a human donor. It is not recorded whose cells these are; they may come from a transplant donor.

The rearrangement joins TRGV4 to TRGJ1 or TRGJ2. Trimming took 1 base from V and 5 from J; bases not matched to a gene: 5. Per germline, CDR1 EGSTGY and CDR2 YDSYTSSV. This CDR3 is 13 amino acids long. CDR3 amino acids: CATWDGVNYKKLF. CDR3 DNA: TGTGCCACCTGGGATGGAGTCAATTATAAGAAACTCTTT.

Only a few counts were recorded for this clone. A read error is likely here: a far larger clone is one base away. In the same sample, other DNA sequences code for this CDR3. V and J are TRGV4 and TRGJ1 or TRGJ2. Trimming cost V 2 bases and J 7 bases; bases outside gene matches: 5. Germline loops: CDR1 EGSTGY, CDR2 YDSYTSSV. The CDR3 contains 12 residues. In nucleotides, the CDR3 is TGTGCCACCTGGGATGACTACTATAAGAAACTCTTT. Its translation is CATWDDYYKKLF.

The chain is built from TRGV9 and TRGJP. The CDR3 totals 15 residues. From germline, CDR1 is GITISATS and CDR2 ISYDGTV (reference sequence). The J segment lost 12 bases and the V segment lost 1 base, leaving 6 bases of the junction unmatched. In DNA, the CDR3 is TGTGCCTTGTGGGAGGTCCGGGGGGGCAAAAAAATCAAGGTATTT. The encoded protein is CALWEVRGGKKIKVF.

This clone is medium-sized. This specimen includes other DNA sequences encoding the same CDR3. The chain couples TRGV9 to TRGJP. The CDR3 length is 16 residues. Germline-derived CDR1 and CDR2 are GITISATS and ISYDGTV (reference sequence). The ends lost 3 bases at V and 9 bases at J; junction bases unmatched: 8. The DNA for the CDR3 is TGTGCCTTGTGGGAGCCGCACGGGTTGGGCAAAAAAATCAAGGTATTT. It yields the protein CALWEPHGLGKKIKVF.

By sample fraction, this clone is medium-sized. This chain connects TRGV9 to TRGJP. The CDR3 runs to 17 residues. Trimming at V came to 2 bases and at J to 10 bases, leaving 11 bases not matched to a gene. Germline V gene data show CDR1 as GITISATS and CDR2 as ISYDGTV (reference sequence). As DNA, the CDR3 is TGTGCCTTGTGGGAGGACATCGGGAGTTTGGGCAAAAAAATCAAGGTATTT. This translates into CALWEDIGSLGKKIKVF.

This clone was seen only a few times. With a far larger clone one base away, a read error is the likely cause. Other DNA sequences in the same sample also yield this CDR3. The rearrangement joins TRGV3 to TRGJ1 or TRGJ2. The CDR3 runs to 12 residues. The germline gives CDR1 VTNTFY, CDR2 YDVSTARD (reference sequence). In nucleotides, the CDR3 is TGTGCCACCTGGGACGTTGGTTATAAGAAACTTTTT. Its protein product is CATWDVGYKKLF.

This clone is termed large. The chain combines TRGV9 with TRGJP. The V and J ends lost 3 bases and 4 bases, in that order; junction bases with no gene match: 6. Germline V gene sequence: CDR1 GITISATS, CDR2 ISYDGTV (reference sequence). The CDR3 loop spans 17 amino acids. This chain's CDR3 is CALWEIPQELGKKIKVF. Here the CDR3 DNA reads TGTGCCTTGTGGGAGATACCCCAAGAGTTGGGCAAAAAAATCAAGGTATTT.

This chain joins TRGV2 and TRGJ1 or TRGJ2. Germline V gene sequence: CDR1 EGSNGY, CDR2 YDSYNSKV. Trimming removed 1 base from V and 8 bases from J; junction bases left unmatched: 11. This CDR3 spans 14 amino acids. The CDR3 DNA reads TGTGCCACCTGGGACGGACTTGAAGATAATAAGAAACTCTTT. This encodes CATWDGLEDNKKLF.

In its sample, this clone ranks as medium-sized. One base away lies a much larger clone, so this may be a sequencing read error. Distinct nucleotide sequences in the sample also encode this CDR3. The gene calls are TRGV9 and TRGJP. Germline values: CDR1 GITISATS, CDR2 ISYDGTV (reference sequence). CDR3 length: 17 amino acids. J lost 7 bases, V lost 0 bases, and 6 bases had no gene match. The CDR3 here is CALWEVQGELGKKIKVF. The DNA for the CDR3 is TGTGCCTTGTGGGAGGTGCAGGGGGAGTTGGGCAAAAAAATCAAGGTATTT.

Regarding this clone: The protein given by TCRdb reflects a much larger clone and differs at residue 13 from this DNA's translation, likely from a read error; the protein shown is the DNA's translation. In DNA form, the CDR3 reads TGTGCCTTGTGGGAGGTGTTAGAGTTGGGCAAAAAAACCAAGGTATTT. Translating it yields CALWEVLELGKKTKVF. The chain is built from TRGV9 and TRGJP. Germline V gene sequence: CDR1 GITISATS, CDR2 ISYDGTV (reference sequence). The CDR3 totals 16 residues.

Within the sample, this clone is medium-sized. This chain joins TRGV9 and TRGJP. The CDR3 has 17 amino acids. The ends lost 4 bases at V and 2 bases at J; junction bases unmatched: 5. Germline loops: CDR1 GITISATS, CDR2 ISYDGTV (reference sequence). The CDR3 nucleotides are TGTGCCTTGTGGGACCACAGGCAAGAGTTGGGCAAAAAAATCAAGGTATTT. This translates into CALWDHRQELGKKIKVF.